What follows are 28 T cell receptor beta chains derived from one specimen sequenced in a study of early T cells in non-severe SARS-CoV-2 infection. TCRdb re-analysed the 5' RACE reads in MiXCR, keeping a single row per CDR3 protein. This sample has approximately 81,000 distinct CDR3 sequences, with roughly an eighth found just once. Material: whole blood. These TCRs come from an adult who was a healthcare worker with PCR-confirmed SARS-CoV-2 infection or an uninfected control (not recorded which).

The V call is TRBV27, the J call TRBJ1-4; D gene uncertain. Trimming removed 7 bases from V and 7 bases from J, with 10 bases in between. The germline V gene has CDR1 MNHEY and CDR2 SMNVEV (reference sequence). The CDR3 has 12 amino acids. The CDR3 protein is CASKGVAEKLFF. CDR3 coding DNA: TGTGCCAGCAAAGGAGTTGCTGAAAAACTGTTTTTT.

J is TRBJ1-1 and V is TRBV28; 7 positions match TRBD1. Germline assignment: CDR1 MDHEN and CDR2 SYDVKM. V shed 6 bases and J 4 bases; nucleotides not matched to a gene: 2. This CDR3 has 12 amino acids. The CDR3 DNA reads as TGTGCCAGCAGCTACAGGGGCACTGAAGCTTTCTTT. Translation gives CASSYRGTEAFF.

J is TRBJ2-5 and V is TRBV11-3; D gene unclear. The germline gives CDR1 SGHNT, CDR2 YENEEA. V gave up 5 bases and J gave up 9 bases, with 19 bases separating them. The CDR3 is made up of 14 amino acids. CDR3 amino acids: CASSKHPPADPQYF. In DNA form, the CDR3 reads TGTGCCAGCAGCAAACACCCTCCAGCTGATCCCCAGTACTTC. The full variable domain, in which reference TRBV11-3 and TRBJ2-5 provide the parts outside the CDR3, is EAGVVQSPRYKIIEKKQPVAFWCNPISGHNTLYWYLQNLGQGPELLIRYENEEAVDDSQLPKDRFSAERLKGVDSTLKIQPAELGDSAVYLCASSKHPPADPQYFGPGTRLLVL.

This chain links TRBV12-3 or TRBV12-4 with TRBJ2-2, with 8 bases lining up with TRBD1. The CDR3 sequence is 15 residues long. Germline trimming cut 4 bases from V and 4 bases from J; bases unmatched to any gene: 5. CDR3 nucleotides: TGTGCCAGCAGTTGGGGGACAGGTCGCACCGGGGAGCTGTTTTTT. Protein sequence: CASSWGTGRTGELFF.

V and J are TRBV11-2 and TRBJ2-1, with D unresolved. The germline V and J ends were trimmed by 5 bases and 2 bases, with 13 bases remaining between them. CDR1 and CDR2 (germline): SGHAT, FQNNGV. The CDR3 is 15 amino acids. In nucleotides, the CDR3 is TGTGCCAGCAGCCTACAGCGCCAAACCTACAATGAGCAGTTCTTC. This codes for CASSLQRQTYNEQFF.

J is TRBJ2-7 and V is TRBV20-1; 10 nucleotides line up with TRBD2. Trimming removed 0 bases from V and 2 bases from J; junction bases left unmatched: 7. The germline V gene has CDR1 DFQATT and CDR2 SNEGSKA (reference sequence). The CDR3 runs 16 residues. The CDR3 DNA reads as TGCAGTGCTAGAGATCTGAGCGGGAGGGCCCCCTACGAGCAGTACTTC. This gives the protein CSARDLSGRAPYEQYF.

This clonotype was counted ten times or more. This CDR3 is CASSPGRRTGESEKLFF. The CDR3 coding sequence is TGTGCCAGCAGCCCCGGCCGGCGGACAGGGGAAAGCGAAAAACTGTTTTTT. This chain joins TRBV7-8 and TRBJ1-4; 9 bases are shared with TRBD1. Germline loops: CDR1 SGHVS, CDR2 FQNEAQ. V was pared by 5 bases and J by 8 bases, with 15 bases of the junction left unmatched. The CDR3 totals 17 residues.

The chain couples TRBV19 to TRBJ2-3; D is perhaps TRBD1 (5 bases). CDR3 size: 12 residues. V was cut by 9 bases and J by 4 bases, with 11 bases left in between. The germline CDR1 and CDR2 sequences are LNHDA and SQIVND (reference sequence). The CDR3 coding sequence is TGTGCCAGCAGCCAGGGTTCAGATACGCAGTATTTT. As protein: CASSQGSDTQYF.

This clonotype appeared a few times. The chain recombines TRBV5-1 with TRBJ2-2; 7 bases fit TRBD1. Germline assignment: CDR1 SGHRS and CDR2 YFSETQ. V lost 0 bases, J lost 4 bases, and 6 bases stayed unmatched. The CDR3 loop spans 16 amino acids. The CDR3 nucleotides are TGCGCCAGCAGCTTGGAAAGGGGGCTGGGCACCGGGGAGCTGTTTTTT. Translating gives CASSLERGLGTGELFF.

This clonotype was picked up a small number of times. The CDR3 is CASSEAWGGETQYF. CDR3 coding DNA: TGTGCCAGCAGTGAAGCGTGGGGTGGAGAGACCCAGTACTTC. The V call is TRBV6-1, the J call TRBJ2-5; D is unresolved. The CDR3 runs 14 residues. Germline CDR1 and CDR2: MNHNS and SASEGT. Trimming removed 0 bases from V and 4 bases from J, with 9 bases in between.

The gene calls are TRBV11-1 and TRBJ2-7, with D hard to call. CDR3 size: 13 residues. Germline CDR1 is SGHAT and CDR2 is FQDESV (reference sequence). Trimming took 3 bases from V and 3 from J, leaving 9 bases between them. The chain's CDR3 is CASSFSPVYEQYF. CDR3 DNA sequence: TGTGCCAGCAGCTTTTCTCCCGTCTACGAGCAGTACTTC.

The chain couples TRBV28 to TRBJ2-2; 7 nucleotides align to TRBD1. The CDR3 has 14 residues. The germline V gene encodes CDR1 MDHEN and CDR2 SYDVKM. V lost 8 bases and J lost 5; bases outside the gene matches: 8. This chain's CDR3 is CASRPDRETGELFF. CDR3 DNA: TGTGCCAGCCGGCCCGACAGGGAAACCGGGGAGCTGTTTTTT.

This clonotype was found a few times. This chain uses TRBV11-2 with TRBJ1-6, with 8 bases aligning to TRBD1. This CDR3 is built from 14 residues. Germline V gene sequence: CDR1 SGHAT, CDR2 FQNNGV. V was pared by 5 bases and J by 8 bases, with 5 bases of the junction left unmatched. CDR3 sequence reads: CASSPGQGHSPLHF. Written as DNA, the CDR3 is TGTGCCAGCAGCCCTGGACAGGGTCATTCACCCCTCCACTTT.

This clonotype was detected only a few times. The rearrangement uses TRBV29-1 and TRBJ1-1; D remains unclear. The ends were cut back, 1 base at V and 5 bases at J, with 8 bases in the middle. In germline, CDR1 is SQVTM, CDR2 ANQGSEA. This CDR3 is built from 12 residues. DNA of the CDR3: TGCAGCGTTGAAGGGGGTTGGACTGAAGCTTTCTTT. It is translated as CSVEGGWTEAFF.

This clonotype has ten or more counts. This sequence joins TRBV7-9 and TRBJ2-5, with no clear D. Germline CDR1 SEHNR, CDR2 FQNEAQ (reference sequence). This CDR3 has 12 residues. V dropped 7 bases and J dropped 5 bases, with 11 bases sitting between them. DNA for the CDR3: TGTGCCAGCACCGGAATGACGGAGACCCAGTACTTC. Residues: CASTGMTETQYF.

This clonotype was found many times. The rearrangement links TRBV11-2 to TRBJ1-5, with no clear D. Trimming took off 1 base at V and 3 bases at J, with 7 bases between the two ends. CDR3 length equals 14 residues. Looked up from germline, CDR1 is SGHAT and CDR2 is FQNNGV. The CDR3 region is CASSLGSPNQPQHF. CDR3 DNA: TGTGCCAGCAGCTTAGGATCACCCAATCAGCCCCAGCATTTT.

In this sample, this clonotype turned up many times. DNA for the CDR3: TGTGCCAGCACTGGGGGGCCCCGTTCATCATACAATGAGCAGTTCTTC. Translating gives CASTGGPRSSYNEQFF. The chain is built from TRBV12-3 or TRBV12-4 and TRBJ2-1; D assignment may be TRBD1 or TRBD2 (6 bases each). The CDR3 covers 16 residues. The V end lost 7 bases, the J end lost 4 bases, and 20 bases lay between the germline ends.

This chain links TRBV29-1 with TRBJ1-2; TRBD1 aligns across 7 bases. Germline V gene data show CDR1 as SQVTM and CDR2 as ANQGSEA. Germline trimming cut 6 bases from V and 4 bases from J; bases unmatched to any gene: 11. The CDR3 is made up of 14 amino acids. Here the CDR3 reads CSVDPTGSSYGYTF. CDR3 bases: TGCAGCGTAGACCCGACAGGGTCGTCCTATGGCTACACCTTC.

The rearrangement joins TRBV18 to TRBJ1-2; 7 bases agree with TRBD1. Germline loops: CDR1 KGHSH, CDR2 LQKENI. J was trimmed by 3 bases and V by 6 bases; bases with no gene match: 4. There are 13 residues in the CDR3. The CDR3, as DNA: TGTGCCAGCTCCCTAGGACAGGACTATGGCTACACCTTC. This codes for CASSLGQDYGYTF.

J is TRBJ1-1 and V is TRBV29-1; 8 bases are a match to TRBD1. The CDR3 length is 15 residues. V dropped 2 bases and J dropped 7; count of bases not matched to a gene: 12. Germline CDR1 is SQVTM and CDR2 is ANQGSEA. CDR3 protein: CSVENRQDRANEAFF. CDR3 nucleotides: TGCAGCGTTGAAAACCGGCAGGACAGGGCTAATGAAGCTTTCTTT.

This chain connects TRBV20-1 to TRBJ1-1, with D uncertain. The length of the CDR3 is 13 residues. Germline V gene sequence: CDR1 DFQATT, CDR2 SNEGSKA (reference sequence). V lost 5 bases and J 1 base, leaving 11 bases between the germline ends. CDR3 sequence (DNA): TGCAGTGCTCCAGGACTGGGGAACACTGAAGCTTTCTTT. Translation: CSAPGLGNTEAFF.

Regarding this clonotype: A much more abundant neighbour one base away suggests this may be a read error. The genes are TRBV18 and TRBJ1-3; D gene unclear. The CDR3 extends over 16 amino acids. CDR1 and CDR2 (germline): KGHSH, LQKENI. The CDR3 nucleotides are TGTGCCAGCTCCAAAACCGAGGCGGCCTCTGGAACCACCATATATTTT. Translation: CASSKTEAASGTTIYF.

This clonotype was counted many times. The chain recombines TRBV6-6 with TRBJ1-6; 7 bases are shared with TRBD1. The V gene's germline CDR1 is MNHNY and CDR2 SVGAGI (reference sequence). The CDR3 extends over 15 amino acids. The junction had 11 bases not matched to a gene; V was cut back by 6 bases and J by 9 bases. For the CDR3, the DNA is TGTGCCAGCAGGCGGCAAGAGACAGGGACTTCACCCCTCCACTTT. Protein: CASRRQETGTSPLHF.

Only a few counts were recorded for this clonotype. This chain connects TRBV29-1 to TRBJ2-1, with no clear D. The V end lost 1 base, the J end lost 2 bases, and 12 bases lay between the germline ends. This CDR3 has 15 residues. CDR1 is SQVTM and CDR2 is ANQGSEA in the germline V gene. CDR3: CSVEGRRSAYNEQFF. As DNA, the CDR3 is TGCAGCGTTGAAGGTCGGCGGTCAGCCTACAATGAGCAGTTCTTC.

The sample holds many counts of this clonotype. V is TRBV20-1 and J is TRBJ1-2; D unclear. The ends were cut back, 0 bases at V and 8 bases at J, with 7 bases in the middle. The V gene's germline CDR1 is DFQATT and CDR2 SNEGSKA (reference sequence). The CDR3 length is 11 residues. The CDR3 DNA reads TGCAGTGCTAGAGACGGGGTAGGCTACACCTTC. It yields the protein CSARDGVGYTF.

As regards this clonotype: This may stem from a read error, because a much larger clone lies one nucleotide away. The chain couples TRBV6-6 to TRBJ2-7; a possible D gene is TRBD1 (6 bases). The CDR3 contains 13 residues. Germline loops: CDR1 MNHNY, CDR2 SVGAGI (reference sequence). The DNA of the CDR3 is TGTGACAGCTCGAGGGACACCTACTACGAGCAGTACTTC. It is translated as CDSSRDTYYEQYF.

This clonotype was counted between two and nine times. J is TRBJ2-7 and V is TRBV7-9; D gene ambiguous. This CDR3 spans 14 amino acids. Looked up from germline, CDR1 is SEHNR and CDR2 is FQNEAQ (reference sequence). Trimming took off 2 bases at V and 0 bases at J, with 8 bases between the two ends. In nucleotides, the CDR3 is TGTGCCAGCAGCTTAAGGCCTACCTCCTACGAGCAGTACTTC. This codes for CASSLRPTSYEQYF. The full variable domain, rest sourced from reference TRBV7-9 and TRBJ2-7, is DTGVSQNPRHKITKRGQNVTFRCDPISEHNRLYWYRQTLGQGPEFLTYFQNEAQLEKSRLLSDRFSAERPKGSFSTLEIQRTEQGDSAMYLCASSLRPTSYEQYFGPGTRLTVT.

The CDR3 bases are TGTGCCAGCAGTTTATCGGGAATCCCCTCAGACGAGCAGTACTTC. This sequence encodes CASSLSGIPSDEQYF. The chain recombines TRBV27 with TRBJ2-7; D ambiguous. Between the trimmed V and J ends, which lost 0 bases and 5 bases, there was a span of 14 bases. CDR3 size: 15 residues. Germline CDR1 is MNHEY and CDR2 is SMNVEV (reference sequence).